Included here is one T cell receptor beta chain sequence, with context. One end of the junction fails to match germline, which may point to a read error. Treatment was busulfan-fludarabine conditioning, a marrow graft, and cyclophosphamide on days +3 and +4. CDR1 is SSHAT and CDR2 is FNYEAQ in the germline V gene (reference sequence). The length of the CDR3 is 16 residues. Method: immunoSEQ multiplex PCR; TCRdb's copy keeps in-frame clones and lacks some. The table has around 10,000 clones, roughly 80% seen once. The sample is drawn from a study of T cells after posttransplantation cyclophosphamide. The sequenced sample was PBMCs, obtained after allogeneic stem cell transplant with posttransplant cyclophosphamide. The chain combines TRBV7-7 with TRBJ2-2, with D unresolved. The receptor was derived from a female patient aged 45 to 65 who received an allogeneic stem cell transplant from a related donor, was CMV-positive, and had no GVHD. Some T cells may have come from the graft donor. The CDR3 sequence: CASSFDSFGNTGELFF. The CDR3 DNA follows: TGTGCTAGCAGCTTTGATAGTTTTGGGAACACCGGGGAGCTGTTTTTT.